The 12 T cell receptor beta chains given below trace back to one sample, sequenced in a study of long-term antiretroviral therapy in people with HIV. Version v3.0 of the immunoSEQ assay was performed at survey level. Sequencing was performed with immunoSEQ multiplex PCR; in TCRdb, only in-frame clones are kept and a portion is missing. The sample has about 25,000 clones, 75% to 90% seen once. Specimen: unsorted PBMCs, collected 2.9 years after starting antiretroviral therapy. Receptors originate from a man over 45 with HIV.

The chain carries TRBV30 and TRBJ2-3; D may be TRBD2 (7 bases). CDR3 length: 14 residues. V was cut by 1 base and J by 1 base, with 9 bases left in between. CDR1 is GTSNPN, CDR2 SVGIG, per germline (reference sequence). CDR3 DNA: TGTGCCTGGAGTGAGGGGGGGGGCACAGATACGCAGTATTTT. Its translation: CAWSEGGGTDTQYF.

The CDR3 sequence: CASSPTPRGNEQFF. As DNA, the CDR3 is TGTGCCAGCAGCCCTACGCCCAGGGGAAATGAGCAGTTCTTC. The chain uses TRBV5-6 and TRBJ2-1; possible D gene TRBD1, 6 bases. Trimming cost V 4 bases and J 7 bases, with 15 bases left between them. CDR1 is SGHDT and CDR2 is YYEEEE in the germline V gene. The CDR3 consists of 14 residues.

The table lists this clone with a count of one. The rearrangement uses TRBV7-8 and TRBJ1-1; D is unresolved. CDR3 length equals 13 residues. Germline V lookup: CDR1 SGHVS, CDR2 FQNEAQ. The V end lost 5 bases, the J end lost 1 base, and 8 bases lay between the germline ends. CDR3 sequence: CASSLQENTEAFF. The CDR3, as DNA: TGTGCCAGCAGCCTACAAGAGAACACTGAAGCTTTCTTT. The full variable domain, completed using reference TRBV7-8 and TRBJ1-1, is GAGVSQSPRYKVAKRGQDVALRCDPISGHVSLFWYQQALGQGPEFLTYFQNEAQLDKSGLPSDRFFAERPEGSVSTLKIQRTQQEDSAVYLCASSLQENTEAFFGQGTRLTVV.

This chain links TRBV2 with TRBJ2-3; 12 bases agree with TRBD1. CDR3 size: 14 residues. V was pared by 6 bases and J by 5 bases, with 3 bases of the junction left unmatched. Germline assignment: CDR1 SNHLY and CDR2 FYNNEI. In DNA form, the CDR3 reads TGTGCCAGCAGGGGACAGGGGGCCAGAGATACGCAGTATTTT. Translation: CASRGQGARDTQYF.

The V call is TRBV4-3, the J call TRBJ2-7; D possibly corresponds to TRBD1 (7 bases). Germline-derived CDR1 and CDR2 are LGHNA and YSLEER. V lost 1 base and J lost 3, with 13 bases in between. The CDR3 has 15 residues. This CDR3 is CASSQVRDRRYEQYF. For the CDR3, the DNA is TGCGCCAGCAGCCAAGTGCGGGACAGACGCTACGAGCAGTACTTC.

This rearrangement joins TRBV7-2 to TRBJ1-2; D uncertain. Germline CDR1 reads SGHTA; CDR2 reads FQGNSA. Between the trimmed V and J ends, which lost 5 bases and 0 bases, there was a span of 16 bases. The CDR3 is 16 residues long. The CDR3 here is CASSPSRIHTNYGYTF. The DNA for the CDR3 is TGTGCCAGCAGCCCGAGCCGCATACATACTAACTATGGCTACACCTTC.

The CDR3 nucleotides are TGTGCCTGGAGTGTTATCCAGGGGGTCGGGGAGCTGTTTTTT. This codes for CAWSVIQGVGELFF. V is TRBV30 and J is TRBJ2-2; 7 bases map to TRBD1. Germline CDR1 reads GTSNPN; CDR2 reads SVGIG (reference sequence). V dropped 0 bases and J dropped 7; count of bases not matched to a gene: 5. This CDR3 is 14 amino acids long.

The sample holds one count of this clone. V usage is TRBV6-1 and J usage is TRBJ1-2, with D perhaps matching TRBD1 (6 bases). This CDR3 is built from 14 residues. Germline CDR1 and CDR2: MNHNS and SASEGT. The V end lost 6 bases, the J end lost 3 bases, and 14 bases lay between the germline ends. The CDR3 loop reads CASSPDRADYGYTF. For the CDR3, the DNA is TGTGCCAGCAGCCCGGACAGAGCGGACTATGGCTACACCTTC.

The rearrangement links TRBV28 to TRBJ1-1; perhaps TRBD1 as D (5 bases). This CDR3 is 15 amino acids long. Trimming cost V 3 bases and J 1 base, with 12 bases left between them. The V gene's germline CDR1 is MDHEN and CDR2 SYDVKM. CDR3 DNA sequence: TGTGCCAGCAGTTTCATCTCGACAGCGAACACTGAAGCTTTCTTT. It encodes CASSFISTANTEAFF.

V usage is TRBV7-3 and J usage is TRBJ2-3, with D hard to call. Looked up from germline, CDR1 is SGHTA and CDR2 is FQGTGA. The CDR3 totals 14 residues. Trimming cost V 5 bases and J 3 bases, with 12 bases left between them. In DNA form, the CDR3 reads TGTGCCAGCAGCATCCGGTCAGCTACAGATACGCAGTATTTT. This sequence encodes CASSIRSATDTQYF.

A few counts support this clone. CDR3 loop: CASKAPGGARYGYTF. The CDR3 DNA reads as TGTGCCAGTAAAGCCCCCGGAGGGGCGCGCTATGGCTACACCTTC. The V and J genes are TRBV19 and TRBJ1-2, with TRBD1 as a possible D gene (5 bases). CDR3 size: 15 residues. Germline lookup yields CDR1 LNHDA and CDR2 SQIVND (reference sequence). Trimming shortened V by 7 bases and J by 4 bases, and 19 bases separated the two germline ends. Variable domain in full (rest from reference TRBV19 and TRBJ1-2): DGGITQSPKYLFRKEGQNVTLSCEQNLNHDAMYWYRQDPGQGLRLIYYSQIVNDFQKGDIAEGYSVSREKKESFPLTVTSAQKNPTAFYLCASKAPGGARYGYTFGSGTRLTVV.

The V gene is TRBV4-1, the J gene TRBJ1-4, with 10 positions matching TRBD1. The CDR3 loop spans 15 amino acids. Germline CDR1 is MGHRA and CDR2 is YSYEKL. The V and J ends lost 6 bases and 10 bases, in that order; junction bases with no gene match: 11. The CDR3: CASRGLDRGLGKLFF. The CDR3, as DNA: TGCGCCAGCAGGGGGTTAGACAGGGGGCTAGGAAAACTGTTTTTT.